This T cell receptor (beta chain) originates from a study of Ad26.COV2.S vaccination and SARS-CoV-2 variants. Overall study: The vaccine Ad26.COV2.S was put into the muscle once, or twice with 56 days between. General observations from the study: In vaccinated individuals, spike-specific CD8+ and CD4+ T cell responses reportedly displayed substantial breadth. Vaccine recipients and placebo recipients showed similar non-spike TCR breadth.

Treatment reported: over 15 received Ad26.COV2.S at low or high dose, single or two shots; about 5 received placebo; per-sample allocation not given. Each sample was drawn 63 days after the first injection (of vaccine or placebo). Boston provided a donor who was an adult aged 18-55 years. V was cut by 0 bases and J by 0 bases, with 8 bases left in between. CDR3 length equals 16 residues. The germline CDR1 and CDR2 sequences are KGHSH and LQKENI. In the case of this clone: Its specificity is not known.

Sequencing was performed with immunoSEQ multiplex PCR; in TCRdb, only in-frame clones are kept and a portion is missing. The sample has roughly 450,000 clones, 80% to 95% seen once. The sequence was collected from a person aged 18-60 years who received the Ad26.COV2.S COVID-19 vaccine or a placebo. The source was peripheral blood, collected in a trial of Ad26.COV2.S vaccine versus placebo. The rearrangement joins TRBV18 to TRBJ2-2; D is possibly TRBD1 or TRBD2 (6 bases each). The CDR3 spells CASSPPGGPNTGELFF. CDR3 coding DNA: TGTGCCAGCTCACCACCGGGGGGCCCGAACACCGGGGAGCTGTTTTTT.